A selection of T cell receptor beta chains follows, all from one sample in a study of blood T cell repertoires in COVID-19. Profiling relied on immunoSEQ multiplex PCR, and the TCRdb table lists in-frame clones only, not all of them. Here the sample spans some 200,000 clones, around nine tenths being singletons. Sample: peripheral blood. Source of these receptors: a man aged 40-50 years with active or convalescent COVID-19. Both conserved end residues are part of each CDR3. A D gene is named only where the DNA matches it firmly. Some rows mark clone size as missing; the rest say once, few, many or name a class of expanded clone.

CASSLEGRGTGELFF	TGTGCCAGCAGCTTAGAAGGGCGAGGGACCGGGGAGCTGTTTTTT	-	-	15	TRBV11-2	TRBJ2-2
CASSSWDSPSGNTIYF	TGTGCCAGCAGCTCGTGGGACAGCCCCTCTGGAAACACCATATATTTT	once	TRBD1	16	TRBV5-6	TRBJ1-3
CASSLDLGRSARNEQFF	TGTGCCAGCAGCTTAGATCTGGGCAGATCGGCCCGCAATGAGCAGTTCTTC	-	-	17	TRBV11-3	TRBJ2-1
CASRRWGQANTEAFF	TGTGCCAGCCGGAGGTGGGGACAGGCGAACACTGAAGCTTTCTTT	-	TRBD1	15	TRBV2	TRBJ1-1
CASSPDNSGANVLTF	TGTGCCAGCAGCCCTGACAACTCTGGGGCCAACGTCCTGACTTTC	-	-	15	TRBV7-9	TRBJ2-6
CASSSKGQGSTEAFF	TGCGCCAGCAGCTCGAAGGGACAGGGGAGCACTGAAGCTTTCTTT	once	TRBD1	15	TRBV5-1	TRBJ1-1
CASSPPTRGSGNTIYF	TGTGCCAGTAGTCCTCCTACCCGGGGGTCTGGAAACACCATATATTTT	-	-	16	TRBV19	TRBJ1-3
CASSLLSGNTIYF	TGTGCCAGCAGTTTACTGTCTGGAAACACCATATATTTT	-	-	13	TRBV12-3/TRBV12-4	TRBJ1-3
CSVSGVTGNTIYF	TGCAGCGTATCAGGGGTAACTGGAAACACCATATATTTT	-	-	13	TRBV29-1	TRBJ1-3
CAIGQGSGGTYNEQFF	TGTGCCATAGGACAGGGGTCTGGTGGGACATACAATGAGCAGTTCTTC	few	TRBD1	16	TRBV11-3	TRBJ2-1
CASSEWWEGNYGYTF	TGTGCCAGCAGTGAGTGGTGGGAGGGAAACTATGGCTACACCTTC	-	-	15	TRBV6-1	TRBJ1-2
CASRVQGQPQHF	TGTGCCAGCAGGGTACAGGGACAGCCCCAGCATTTT	-	-	12	TRBV7-2	TRBJ1-5
CASWDPRDSNIQYF	TGTGCCAGTTGGGATCCGAGGGACTCAAACATTCAGTACTTC	-	-	14	TRBV19	TRBJ2-4
CASSYSGQSDEKLFF	TGTGCCAGCAGCTACTCCGGACAGAGTGATGAAAAACTGTTTTTT	once	-	15	TRBV6-2/TRBV6-3	TRBJ1-4
CASTSPAGQLQETQYF	TGTGCCAGCACCTCCCCGGCGGGGCAGCTACAAGAGACCCAGTACTTC	once	-	16	TRBV28	TRBJ2-5
CAIWTGSYGYTF	TGTGCCATCTGGACAGGGAGCTATGGCTACACCTTC	-	TRBD1	12	TRBV10-3	TRBJ1-2
CASILSGTNYGYTF	TGTGCCAGCATACTTTCAGGGACTAACTATGGCTACACCTTC	-	-	14	TRBV28	TRBJ1-2
CASSLVAGTEAFF	TGTGCCAGCAGCTTAGTTGCGGGCACTGAAGCTTTCTTT	-	-	13	TRBV7-9	TRBJ1-1
CASSQRDSDSTQYF	TGTGCCAGCAGCCAAAGAGACAGCGATTCGACCCAGTACTTC	-	-	14	TRBV3-1/TRBV3-2	TRBJ2-5
CASIRDNYGYTF	TGTGCCAGCATACGAGATAACTATGGCTACACCTTC	-	-	12	TRBV9	TRBJ1-2
CASSPSQRGNEQFF	TGTGCCAGCTCACCGAGTCAGCGGGGGAACGAGCAGTTCTTC	-	TRBD2	14	TRBV18	TRBJ2-1
CASSIAASGGTSSYEQYF	TGTGCCAGTAGTATAGCTGCTAGCGGGGGGACGAGCTCCTACGAGCAGTACTTC	-	TRBD2	18	TRBV19	TRBJ2-7
CASSETRRNTGELFF	TGTGCCAGCAGTGAAACCCGTAGGAACACCGGGGAGCTGTTTTTT	-	-	15	TRBV25-1	TRBJ2-2
CASSPPLGQLGSGNTIYF	TGTGCCAGCAGCCCCCCCCTAGGACAGTTGGGGTCTGGAAACACCATATATTTT	-	-	18	TRBV7-2	TRBJ1-3
CASSQEYRGSGGYTF	TGTGCCAGCAGCCAAGAATATCGGGGGTCGGGTGGCTACACCTTC	-	-	15	TRBV4-2	TRBJ1-2
CASSLIGNKAFF	TGTGCCAGCAGTTTAATTGGCAACAAAGCTTTCTTT	-	-	12	TRBV28	TRBJ1-1
CASSTKVRRGDTDTQYF	TGCGCCAGCAGCACAAAGGTTAGGCGGGGGGACACAGATACGCAGTATTTT	-	TRBD2	17	TRBV5-1	TRBJ2-3
CASSQDLGRYEQYF	TGTGCCAGCAGCCAAGATCTGGGCCGGTACGAGCAGTACTTC	-	-	14	TRBV4-2	TRBJ2-7
CASTKFLTGEQYF	TGTGCCAGCACAAAGTTCCTAACTGGCGAGCAGTACTTC	-	-	13	TRBV12-3/TRBV12-4	TRBJ2-7
CASSSRGPAGNTIYF	TGTGCCAGCAGCTCCAGGGGGCCTGCTGGAAACACCATATATTTT	-	TRBD1	15	TRBV3-1/TRBV3-2	TRBJ1-3
CASSERGFSTNTQYF	TGTGCCAGCAGTGAACGGGGATTTAGCACAAATACGCAGTATTTT	-	-	15	TRBV28	TRBJ2-3
CASSPQTGLADTQYF	TGTGCCAGCAGCCCTCAGACAGGGTTGGCAGATACGCAGTATTTT	-	TRBD1	15	TRBV11-1	TRBJ2-3
CASSRELTGNTEAFF	TGCGCCAGCAGCCGCGAACTGACAGGGAACACTGAAGCTTTCTTT	-	-	15	TRBV4-1	TRBJ1-1
CASSPRDRGLFGAFF	TGCGCCAGCAGCCCCCGGGACAGGGGGCTTTTTGGAGCTTTCTTT	-	TRBD1	15	TRBV4-1	TRBJ1-1
CASSYKGQGSYEQYF	TGTGCCAGCAGCTACAAAGGACAGGGTAGCTACGAGCAGTACTTC	-	TRBD1	15	TRBV13	TRBJ2-7
CASSRLGTAYEQYF	TGTGCCAGCAGCCGACTGGGGACAGCCTACGAGCAGTACTTC	-	TRBD1	14	TRBV14	TRBJ2-7
CASSLGSGAPTGELFF	TGTGCCAGCAGCTTAGGTAGCGGAGCCCCCACCGGGGAGCTGTTTTTT	-	-	16	TRBV13	TRBJ2-2
CASSLVSTGLVVDEQFF	TGTGCCAGCAGCTTAGTCTCAACGGGACTAGTGGTGGATGAGCAGTTCTTC	-	TRBD2	17	TRBV7-8	TRBJ2-1
CASSRAGGWDPPYF	TGTGCCAGCAGTAGAGCAGGGGGTTGGGACCCCCCGTACTTC	once	TRBD1	14	TRBV6-5	TRBJ2-5
CATSTPGHAPYEQYF	TGTGCCACCAGCACGCCGGGACATGCCCCCTACGAGCAGTACTTC	-	-	15	TRBV15	TRBJ2-7
CASSRLEPSRDIARTKSNQPQHF	TGTGCCAGCAGCAGACTCGAACCCTCCCGGGACATCGCCCGCACGAAGAGCAATCAGCCCCAGCATTTT	-	-	23	TRBV21-1	TRBJ1-5
CASSTKMGTGSAFF	TGTGCCAGTAGTACTAAAATGGGGACAGGGAGTGCTTTCTTT	-	TRBD1	14	TRBV19	TRBJ1-1
CASKNRGSTEAFF	TGTGCCAGCAAAAACAGGGGGTCCACTGAAGCTTTCTTT	-	TRBD1	13	TRBV14	TRBJ1-1
CASSIRVSGNTIYF	TGTGCCAGTAGTATACGGGTCTCTGGAAACACCATATATTTT	once	-	14	TRBV19	TRBJ1-3
CAARTVSTSYNEQFF	TGTGCCGCCCGGACTGTGTCGACCTCCTACAATGAGCAGTTCTTC	-	-	15	TRBV10-3	TRBJ2-1
CASSSDRVWETQYF	TGTGCCAGCAGCTCGGACAGGGTATGGGAGACCCAGTACTTC	-	TRBD1	14	TRBV7-9	TRBJ2-5
CASGLGGQGTSGNTIYF	TGTGCTAGTGGTTTGGGAGGCCAGGGGACCTCTGGAAACACCATATATTTT	-	-	17	TRBV12-5	TRBJ1-3
CASSYSQYPQETQYF	TGTGCCAGCAGTTATTCCCAGTATCCCCAAGAGACCCAGTACTTC	few	-	15	TRBV6-5	TRBJ2-5
CASSTRTVQQQETQYF	TGTGCCAGCAGTACCCGGACAGTCCAGCAACAAGAGACCCAGTACTTC	once	-	16	TRBV28	TRBJ2-5
CASSLHSNNEQFF	TGTGCCAGCAGCTTACACAGTAACAATGAGCAGTTCTTC	-	-	13	TRBV11-3	TRBJ2-1
CASRHRGDYGYTF	TGTGCCAGTAGACACAGGGGTGACTATGGCTACACCTTC	-	TRBD1	13	TRBV19	TRBJ1-2
CASSVAGSGNSPLHF	TGTGCCAGCAGTGTTGCGGGAAGTGGAAATTCACCCCTCCACTTT	-	-	15	TRBV2	TRBJ1-6
CASTPGQPLNYGYTF	TGTGCCAGCACTCCTGGACAACCTTTAAACTATGGCTACACCTTC	-	-	15	TRBV6-6	TRBJ1-2